The clone carrying this T cell receptor beta chain has more than one count but fewer than ten. Its antigen is not known. Researchers amplified the TCR beta CDR3 regions from RNA transcripts. When the TCR CDR3 underwent first-round RT-PCR, the HTBI primer set was used. TCRdb used MiXCR to reprocess the multiplex PCR reads, holding one entry per CDR3 protein. The repertoire holds about 520,000 distinct CDR3 sequences, with less than 25% as singletons. CDR1 and CDR2 (germline): MDHEN, SYDVKM. The CDR3 is made up of 15 amino acids. With 5 bases clipped from V and 3 bases from J, the junction kept 9 bases outside the gene matches. The data belong to a study of T cells in Graves' hyperthyroidism and ophthalmopathy. Whole-study results and caveats: Researchers report that a 13 V-J model separated ophthalmopathy from stable hyperthyroidism.

The clonotype comes from a man aged 18 to 29 with Graves' hyperthyroidism. The chain carries TRBV28 and TRBJ2-7, with 8 positions matching TRBD2. The specimen was blood. CDR3 in amino acids: CASSSGGATFYEQYF. Written as DNA, the CDR3 is TGTGCCAGCAGTAGCGGGGGAGCAACTTTCTACGAGCAGTACTTC. Full variable domain (missing parts from reference TRBV28 and TRBJ2-7): DVKVTQSSRYLVKRTGEKVFLECVQDMDHENMFWYRQDPGLGLRLIYFSYDVKMKEKGDIPEGYSVSREKKERFSLILESASTNQTSMYLCASSSGGATFYEQYFGPGTRLTVT.